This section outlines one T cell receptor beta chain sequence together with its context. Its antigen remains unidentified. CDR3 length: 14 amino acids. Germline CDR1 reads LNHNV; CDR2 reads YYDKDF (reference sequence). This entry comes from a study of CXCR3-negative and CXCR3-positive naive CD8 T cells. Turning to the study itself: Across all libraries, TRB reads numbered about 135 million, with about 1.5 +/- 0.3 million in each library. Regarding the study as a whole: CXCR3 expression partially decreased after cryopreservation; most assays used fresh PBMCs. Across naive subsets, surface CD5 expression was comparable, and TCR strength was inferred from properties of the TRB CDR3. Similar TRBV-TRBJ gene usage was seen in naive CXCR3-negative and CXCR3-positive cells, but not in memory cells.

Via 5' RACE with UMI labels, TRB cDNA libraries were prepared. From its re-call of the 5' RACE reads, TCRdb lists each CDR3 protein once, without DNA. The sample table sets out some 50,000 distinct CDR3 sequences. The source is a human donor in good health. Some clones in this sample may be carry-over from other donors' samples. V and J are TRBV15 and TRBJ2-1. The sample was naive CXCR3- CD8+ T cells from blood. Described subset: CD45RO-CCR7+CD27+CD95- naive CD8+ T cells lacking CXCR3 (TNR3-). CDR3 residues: CATSRSGLNNEQFF.